This T cell receptor beta chain was captured in a study of T cell responses to AZD1222 COVID-19 vaccine. Study findings and constraints: White British ancestry dominated among donors, who included more females, and clonal diversity was possibly underestimated. Baseline seropositivity occurred in only six AZD1222 recipients. Repertoire sampling happened only post peak T cell response.

This clone was seen a single time. Its antigen is undetermined. Germline lookup yields CDR1 LGHDT and CDR2 YNNKEL (reference sequence). With 1 base clipped from V and 0 bases from J, the junction kept 2 bases outside the gene matches. CDR3 length: 15 amino acids. The data were produced by immunoSEQ multiplex PCR, yet TCRdb's version contains in-frame clones alone and is incomplete. The sample consists of about 120,000 clones, over 75% of them appearing once. This clonotype was obtained from an adult in good health. The rearrangement uses TRBV3-1 (or the pseudogene TRBV3-2) and TRBJ2-7; TRBD2 agrees at 8 bases. Sequenced material: peripheral blood, taken on day 0 of AZD1222 vaccination. The CDR3 DNA reads TGTGCCAGCAGCCAAGGGACTAGCCCCTCCTACGAGCAGTACTTC. This codes for CASSQGTSPSYEQYF.